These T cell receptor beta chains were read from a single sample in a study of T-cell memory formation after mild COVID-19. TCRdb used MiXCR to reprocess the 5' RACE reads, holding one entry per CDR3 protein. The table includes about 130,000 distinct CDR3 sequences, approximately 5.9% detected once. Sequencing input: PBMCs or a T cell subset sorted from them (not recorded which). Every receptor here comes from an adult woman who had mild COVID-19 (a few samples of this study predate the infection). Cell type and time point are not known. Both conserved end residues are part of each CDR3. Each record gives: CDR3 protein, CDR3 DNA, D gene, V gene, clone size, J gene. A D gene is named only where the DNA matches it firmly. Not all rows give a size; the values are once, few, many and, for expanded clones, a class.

CATRPGDTGELFF	TGTGCCACCAGACCAGGGGACACCGGGGAGCTGTTTTTT	NA	TRBV24-1	NA	TRBJ2-2
CASSLEGGSSYEQYF	TGTGCCAGCAGCTTAGAGGGCGGGAGTTCCTACGAGCAGTACTTC	TRBD2	TRBV7-2	many	TRBJ2-7
CASSLESQETQYF	TGTGCCAGCAGCTTAGAATCACAAGAGACCCAGTACTTC	NA	TRBV7-2	NA	TRBJ2-5
CASRPDSSMNYGYTF	TGTGCCAGCAGACCGGACAGCTCGATGAACTATGGCTACACCTTC	NA	TRBV7-2	few	TRBJ1-2
CASSPTGSRNQPQHF	TGTGCCAGCAGCCCGACAGGGTCCCGCAATCAGCCCCAGCATTTT	TRBD1	TRBV7-9	few	TRBJ1-5
CASSQGVQIQETQYF	TGTGCCAGCAGCCAAGGGGTACAGATACAAGAGACCCAGTACTTC	NA	TRBV3-1	NA	TRBJ2-5
CSARDDVPYNEQFF	TGCAGTGCTAGAGACGACGTGCCCTACAATGAGCAGTTCTTC	NA	TRBV20-1	few	TRBJ2-1
CASSPRTYEQYF	TGTGCCAGCAGCCCAAGGACGTACGAGCAGTACTTC	NA	TRBV7-2	NA	TRBJ2-7
CASSVPLPYSNQPQHF	TGTGCCAGCAGCGTACCCCTCCCTTATAGCAATCAGCCCCAGCATTTT	NA	TRBV9	few	TRBJ1-5
CASSVALSREAEAFF	TGTGCCAGCAGCGTAGCTCTGTCCAGGGAGGCTGAAGCTTTCTTT	NA	TRBV9	few	TRBJ1-1
CASPDPGQHEGYEQYF	TGTGCCAGCCCTGATCCCGGACAGCATGAAGGATACGAGCAGTACTTC	NA	TRBV6-5	many	TRBJ2-7
CASSLVVAANEQFF	TGCGCCAGCAGCTTGGTGGTAGCGGCGAATGAGCAGTTCTTC	NA	TRBV5-1	few	TRBJ2-1
CASSQVRVSNEQFF	TGTGCCAGCAGCCAAGTGCGAGTGAGCAATGAGCAGTTCTTC	NA	TRBV14	NA	TRBJ2-1
CASSLNAGGYHEQYF	TGTGCCAGCAGTTTAAACGCGGGAGGCTACCACGAGCAGTACTTC	TRBD2	TRBV12-3/TRBV12-4	NA	TRBJ2-7
CASSYRTVEAFF	TGTGCCAGCAGCTATAGGACAGTTGAAGCTTTCTTT	NA	TRBV12-3/TRBV12-4	many	TRBJ1-1
CASGREAGNTIYF	TGTGCCTCAGGGAGGGAAGCTGGAAACACCATATATTTT	NA	TRBV6-5	NA	TRBJ1-3
CATSREKEGSTQQGEAFF	TGTGCCACCAGCAGAGAAAAAGAGGGTTCGACGCAACAGGGAGAAGCTTTCTTT	NA	TRBV15	NA	TRBJ1-1
CASSSSRQGMYTEAFF	TGCGCCAGCAGCTCGTCCAGACAGGGGATGTACACTGAAGCTTTCTTT	TRBD1	TRBV5-1	many	TRBJ1-1
CSADQGGETQYF	TGCAGTGCTGATCAGGGGGGCGAGACCCAGTACTTC	NA	TRBV20-1	NA	TRBJ2-5
CASSLASGDTQYF	TGTGCCAGCAGCTTAGCTAGCGGCGATACGCAGTATTTT	NA	TRBV7-2	many	TRBJ2-3
CSAPANRGVKDTQYF	TGCAGTGCTCCCGCCAACAGGGGGGTAAAGGATACGCAGTATTTT	TRBD1	TRBV20-1	many	TRBJ2-3
CASSSGSGRYYNEQFF	TGCGCCAGCAGCTCGGGTAGCGGACGTTACTACAATGAGCAGTTCTTC	NA	TRBV5-1	many	TRBJ2-1
CASSSELAGGSEQFF	TGTGCCAGCAGCTCAGAACTAGCGGGAGGGAGCGAGCAGTTCTTC	TRBD2	TRBV7-2	few	TRBJ2-1
CASSVLSGGVQETQYF	TGTGCCAGCAGCGTACTTAGCGGGGGGGTGCAAGAGACCCAGTACTTC	TRBD2	TRBV9	NA	TRBJ2-5
CSVAGRGMGPGELFF	TGCAGCGTTGCGGGCAGGGGGATGGGCCCCGGGGAGCTGTTTTTT	TRBD1	TRBV29-1	few	TRBJ2-2
CASSSRQGGETQYF	TGTGCCAGCAGTAGCCGACAGGGTGGAGAGACCCAGTACTTC	TRBD1	TRBV6-6	NA	TRBJ2-5
CASSYRSASAYEQYF	TGTGCCAGCAGTTACCGATCGGCTAGCGCCTACGAGCAGTACTTC	NA	TRBV6-2/TRBV6-3	many	TRBJ2-7
CASSLEVRGGPQYF	TGTGCCAGCAGCTTAGAAGTTAGGGGGGGCCCTCAGTACTTC	NA	TRBV7-9	few	TRBJ2-4
CASSLYQGLCGNTIYF	TGTGCCAGCAGCTTATATCAGGGACTATGTGGAAACACCATATATTTT	NA	TRBV7-3	many	TRBJ1-3
CASSPGQATYEQYF	TGTGCCAGCAGTCCCGGACAGGCCACCTACGAGCAGTACTTC	TRBD1	TRBV3-1	few	TRBJ2-7